What follows are 30 T cell receptor beta chains derived from one specimen sequenced in a study of blood T cell repertoires in COVID-19. Some clones are missing from TCRdb's copy, which holds only in-frame ones; the method was immunoSEQ multiplex PCR. The table records about 74,000 clones, about 83% of them present only once. Material: peripheral blood. The receptor set was obtained from a man between 70 and 80 years old with acute or convalescent COVID-19.

The chain joins TRBV6-5 to TRBJ1-1; D ambiguous. In germline, CDR1 is MNHEY, CDR2 SVGAGI. Trimming pared 6 bases from V and 1 base from J, leaving 9 bases between. This CDR3 comprises 13 residues. The CDR3 protein is CASRTIGNTEAFF. The CDR3 nucleotides are TGTGCCAGCAGGACTATAGGGAACACTGAAGCTTTCTTT.

The CDR3 loop is CASSHLFGSLIEAFF. The CDR3, as DNA: TGTGCCAGCAGCCACCTATTTGGGAGTTTAATTGAAGCTTTCTTT. The gene calls are TRBV14 and TRBJ1-1; D remains unclear. This CDR3 comprises 15 residues. The V end lost 3 bases, the J end lost 7 bases, and 18 bases lay between the germline ends. Per germline, CDR1 SGHDN and CDR2 FVKESK.

The V gene is TRBV6-5, the J gene TRBJ1-5, with a possible D match to TRBD1 (6 bases). This CDR3 comprises 12 residues. Looked up from germline, CDR1 is MNHEY and CDR2 is SVGAGI. Trimming shortened V by 10 bases and J by 6 bases, and 13 bases separated the two germline ends. The CDR3 sequence: CAISGGPQPQHF. DNA for the CDR3: TGTGCCATCTCGGGGGGGCCTCAGCCCCAGCATTTT.

The chain uses TRBV5-4 and TRBJ2-7, with D possibly matching TRBD2 (5 bases). Trimming removed 4 bases at V and 1 base at J, with 6 bases between. The CDR3 runs to 12 residues. The V gene's germline CDR1 is SGHNT and CDR2 YYREEE (reference sequence). The CDR3 bases are TGTGCCAGCAGCCGGGAATCCTACGAGCAGTACTTC. Translation gives CASSRESYEQYF. The whole variable domain, filled in from reference TRBV5-4 and TRBJ2-7, reads ETGVTQSPTHLIKTRGQQVTLRCSSQSGHNTVSWYQQALGQGPQFIFQYYREEENGRGNFPPRFSGLQFPNYSSELNVNALELDDSALYLCASSRESYEQYFGPGTRLTVT.

The chain recombines TRBV19 with TRBJ1-6; D gene ambiguous. This CDR3 is 14 amino acids long. Germline values: CDR1 LNHDA, CDR2 SQIVND (reference sequence). Trimming cost V 3 bases and J 7 bases, with 10 bases left between them. The chain's CDR3 is CASSIEQINSPLHF. The CDR3 coding sequence is TGTGCCAGTAGTATTGAACAGATAAATTCACCCCTCCACTTT.

The rearrangement links TRBV3-1 (or the pseudogene TRBV3-2) to TRBJ1-2; no firm D call. The ends were cut back, 4 bases at V and 8 bases at J, with 8 bases in the middle. The germline gives CDR1 LGHDT, CDR2 YNNKEL (reference sequence). This CDR3 has 11 residues. The CDR3 DNA reads as TGTGCCAGCAGCCTCAGAGGGGGCTACACCTTC. Residues: CASSLRGGYTF.

This clone was detected once. V gene TRBV4-2 combines with J gene TRBJ2-5; 14 nucleotides align to TRBD2. With 3 bases clipped from V and 4 bases from J, the junction kept 10 bases outside the gene matches. Germline-derived CDR1 and CDR2 are LGHNA and YNFKEQ. The length of the CDR3 is 18 residues. The CDR3 loop is CASSQAGTSGGRPETQYF. The CDR3 DNA is TGTGCCAGCAGCCAGGCCGGGACTAGCGGGGGCCGTCCAGAGACCCAGTACTTC.

The rearrangement joins TRBV30 to TRBJ1-4, with a possible D match to TRBD1 (6 bases). V was shortened by 0 bases and J by 8 bases, with 13 bases between the two germline ends. The CDR3 contains 14 residues. CDR1 and CDR2 (germline): GTSNPN, SVGIG (reference sequence). This CDR3 is CAWSVAPGDEKLFF. CDR3 coding DNA: TGTGCCTGGAGTGTGGCGCCAGGGGACGAAAAACTGTTTTTT.

By frequency in the sample, this clone is medium-sized. The chain combines TRBV10-1 with TRBJ2-1; 10 positions agree with TRBD2. CDR1 is WNHNN and CDR2 is SYGVQD in the germline V gene (reference sequence). The J segment lost 8 bases and the V segment lost 4 bases, leaving 5 bases of the junction unmatched. The CDR3 totals 14 residues. The CDR3 region is CASSVKREGYEQFF. CDR3 sequence (DNA): TGCGCCAGCAGTGTGAAGCGGGAGGGGTATGAGCAGTTCTTC.

The sample holds one count of this clone. The DNA for the CDR3 is TGTGCCAGCAGCCCGGCGGGGGGAAACACCATATATTTT. Translating gives CASSPAGGNTIYF. The chain couples TRBV9 to TRBJ1-3; no reliable D call. The CDR3 consists of 13 residues. V was clipped by 4 bases and J by 4 bases, with 9 bases between them. The germline gives CDR1 SGDLS, CDR2 YYNGEE.

This clone was counted at least ten times. This sequence joins TRBV14 and TRBJ1-2, with TRBD1 identical over 10 bases. Germline CDR1 is SGHDN and CDR2 is FVKESK. Losses at the gene ends were 4 bases for V and 8 bases for J; bases not matched to a gene: 7. This CDR3 has 14 amino acids. As DNA, the CDR3 is TGTGCCAGCAGCCCGGGACAGGGGACGGGGGGCTACACCTTC. Encoded protein: CASSPGQGTGGYTF.

V usage is TRBV29-1 and J usage is TRBJ2-3, with a tentative D call TRBD2 (6 bases). This CDR3 has 12 amino acids. Germline V gives CDR1 SQVTM, CDR2 ANQGSEA. Trimming left V 4 bases short and J 8 bases short, with 13 bases between. CDR3 sequence (DNA): TGCAGCGTTGGGGGGGTTTCGGGTACGCAGTATTTT. As protein: CSVGGVSGTQYF.

The gene calls are TRBV19 and TRBJ1-6; D is perhaps TRBD1 (5 bases). The CDR3 consists of 15 residues. The V end lost 7 bases, the J end lost 7 bases, and 17 bases lay between the germline ends. The germline V gene has CDR1 LNHDA and CDR2 SQIVND (reference sequence). Here the CDR3 reads CASTQNGQGNSPLHF. For the CDR3, the DNA is TGTGCCAGTACCCAGAATGGGCAGGGAAATTCACCCCTCCACTTT.

J is TRBJ1-1 and V is TRBV6-5; no clear D gene. This CDR3 is 14 amino acids long. Trimming left V 6 bases short and J 1 base short, with 12 bases between. Germline CDR1 reads MNHEY; CDR2 reads SVGAGI. The CDR3 loop is CASRAASGNTEAFF. CDR3 coding DNA: TGTGCCAGCAGAGCCGCCTCGGGGAACACTGAAGCTTTCTTT.

The V gene is TRBV7-6, the J gene TRBJ2-2; no clear D gene. This CDR3 region has 17 residues. V was pared by 0 bases and J by 3 bases, with 14 bases between. Germline V gene data show CDR1 as SGHVS and CDR2 as FNYEAQ. CDR3 region: CASSLAFPGWDTGELFF. CDR3 coding DNA: TGTGCCAGCAGCTTAGCCTTTCCGGGTTGGGACACCGGGGAGCTGTTTTTT.

This clone turned up a few times. The chain combines TRBV27 with TRBJ1-6; D might be TRBD1 (6 bases). Germline CDR1 MNHEY, CDR2 SMNVEV (reference sequence). The length of the CDR3 is 16 residues. V was clipped by 5 bases and J by 2 bases, with 13 bases between them. For the CDR3, the DNA is TGTGCCAGCAGTCCCGTAGGGGGACCCTATAATTCACCCCTCCACTTT. Residues: CASSPVGGPYNSPLHF.

There are a few counts of this clone. The J gene is TRBJ1-6, the V gene TRBV5-8, with TRBD1 as a possible D gene (6 bases). Per the germline V gene, CDR1 is SGHTS and CDR2 is YDEGEE. Trimming removed 4 bases from V and 4 bases from J, with 12 bases in between. The CDR3 loop spans 15 amino acids. The CDR3 DNA reads TGTGCCAGCAGCCCCCGGACAGTTTATAATTCACCCCTCCACTTT. This codes for CASSPRTVYNSPLHF.

The V gene is TRBV5-6, the J gene TRBJ1-4; maybe TRBD1 (6 bases). V lost 0 bases and J lost 7, with 10 bases in between. Germline-derived CDR1 and CDR2 are SGHDT and YYEEEE. CDR3 size: 14 residues. CDR3 in amino acids: CASSLGTGREKLFF. CDR3 in DNA: TGTGCCAGCAGCTTGGGTACAGGGCGTGAAAAACTGTTTTTT.

This chain uses TRBV5-1 with TRBJ2-5, with 9 nucleotides matching TRBD1. Germline V gene lookup returns CDR1 SGHRS and CDR2 YFSETQ. The V segment lost 4 bases and the J segment 3 bases; nucleotides outside the gene matches: 10. The CDR3 is 16 amino acids. For the CDR3, the DNA is TGCGCCAGCAGCAGAATCGGGACAGGGATCAAAGAGACCCAGTACTTC. This gives the protein CASSRIGTGIKETQYF.

V gene TRBV4-1 combines with J gene TRBJ1-5; 7 nucleotides align to TRBD1. CDR3 length equals 14 residues. V lost 6 bases and J lost 4; bases outside the gene matches: 6. In germline, CDR1 is MGHRA, CDR2 YSYEKL. The chain's CDR3 is CASSTPGQNQPQHF. The DNA of the CDR3 is TGCGCCAGCAGTACACCGGGACAGAATCAGCCCCAGCATTTT.

This rearrangement joins TRBV6-1 to TRBJ1-2, with a possible D match to TRBD1 (6 bases). Germline CDR1 reads MNHNS; CDR2 reads SASEGT. CDR3 length equals 12 residues. Trimming pared 2 bases from V and 6 bases from J, leaving 7 bases between. The DNA of the CDR3 is TGTGCCAGCAGTGAATGGGGGCATGGCTACACCTTC. Translating it yields CASSEWGHGYTF.

This chain connects TRBV6-2 or TRBV6-3 to TRBJ1-1; 7 bases map to TRBD1. This CDR3 has 15 amino acids. V was pared by 5 bases and J by 0 bases, with 6 bases of the junction left unmatched. Germline CDR1 MNHEY, CDR2 SVGEGT. The DNA for the CDR3 is TGTGCCAGCAGTGGCCAGACAGGGTTGAACACTGAAGCTTTCTTT. This gives the protein CASSGQTGLNTEAFF.

The chain is built from TRBV6-2 or TRBV6-3 and TRBJ2-5; 7 bases line up with TRBD1. Germline loops: CDR1 MNHEY, CDR2 SVGEGT. This CDR3 spans 13 amino acids. J lost 7 bases, V lost 2 bases, and 4 bases had no gene match. The CDR3 nucleotides read TGTGCCAGCAGTTACGTCCCAGGGGGGACCCAGTACTTC. Its protein is CASSYVPGGTQYF.

The rearrangement joins TRBV7-3 to TRBJ2-3, with 9 bases that match TRBD2. Germline values: CDR1 SGHTA, CDR2 FQGTGA. This CDR3 region has 16 residues. V trimming: 1 base; J trimming: 1 base; junction bases outside the gene matches: 3. CDR3 residues: CASSLMVAGGTDTQYF. Written as DNA, the CDR3 is TGTGCCAGCAGCTTAATGGTAGCGGGAGGCACAGATACGCAGTATTTT.

The chain links TRBV5-6 to TRBJ1-3, with D possibly being TRBD1 (6 bases). The CDR3 has 17 residues. V dropped 1 base and J dropped 1 base, with 15 bases sitting between them. Germline V CDR1 and CDR2: SGHDT, YYEEEE. CDR3 protein: CASSLPPHRVSGNTIYF. In DNA, the CDR3 is TGTGCCAGCAGCTTGCCTCCCCACAGGGTATCTGGAAACACCATATATTTT.

The CDR3 sequence is CASTPNRLNYNEQFF. As DNA, the CDR3 is TGTGCCAGCACTCCGAACAGGCTTAACTACAATGAGCAGTTCTTC. The chain has TRBV6-5 and TRBJ2-1; D is possibly TRBD1 (5 bases). This CDR3 has 15 residues. V lost 7 bases, J lost 3 bases, and 16 bases lay in between. Germline CDR1 is MNHEY and CDR2 is SVGAGI.

The chain employs TRBV18 and TRBJ2-7; TRBD1 matches 10 bases. From germline, CDR1 is KGHSH and CDR2 LQKENI. V lost 3 bases and J lost 6; bases outside the gene matches: 8. The CDR3 contains 15 residues. The CDR3 spells CASSPLGTGAREQYF. Written as DNA, the CDR3 is TGTGCCAGCTCACCTTTAGGGACAGGGGCTCGCGAGCAGTACTTC.

CDR3 protein: CSVVWTGTPYEQYF. The CDR3 DNA is TGCAGCGTTGTCTGGACAGGGACCCCCTACGAGCAGTACTTC. V and J are TRBV29-1 and TRBJ2-7, with TRBD1 identical over 8 bases. Germline lookup yields CDR1 SQVTM and CDR2 ANQGSEA. V shed 4 bases and J 2 bases; nucleotides not matched to a gene: 7. This CDR3 is built from 14 residues.

The genes are TRBV18 and TRBJ1-1; 9 bases agree with TRBD1. The V segment lost 3 bases and the J segment 5 bases; nucleotides outside the gene matches: 7. Germline values: CDR1 KGHSH, CDR2 LQKENI. The CDR3 extends over 15 amino acids. Written as DNA, the CDR3 is TGTGCCAGCTCACCGTACAGGGGGCTCCTGACTGAAGCTTTCTTT. Translating gives CASSPYRGLLTEAFF.

This clone was counted a few times. The genes are TRBV3-1 (or the pseudogene TRBV3-2) and TRBJ2-2; 7 bases agree with TRBD1. CDR1 and CDR2 from the germline V gene are LGHDT and YNNKEL (reference sequence). The CDR3 sequence is 13 residues long. Unmatched junction bases numbered 4, after V lost 6 bases and J lost 6 bases. The CDR3 region has the DNA TGTGCCAGCAGTCCACAGGGGCCCGGGGAGCTGTTTTTT. Translation gives CASSPQGPGELFF.